The source of this T cell receptor beta chain is a study of blood T cells in healthy people across ages. Looking at the study overall: When template switching was applied, about one barcoded beta molecule was captured per two T cells.

CDR1 is SGHTA and CDR2 is FQGNSA in the germline V gene. The CDR3 spans 12 residues. V was clipped by 2 bases and J by 13 bases, with 12 bases between them. Peripheral blood was drawn, around 9.4 milliliters per donor. Extracted total RNA amounted to at least 5.5 micrograms for each sample. The second PCR ran roughly 6 to 11 cycles with a sample-barcoded 5' primer and J-beta primers. All cDNA molecules were each tagged by a template-switch adaptor with 12 random nucleotides. TCRdb re-analysed the 5' RACE reads in MiXCR, keeping a single row per CDR3 protein. The table has about 900,000 distinct CDR3 sequences, 55% to 65% seen once.

The V gene is TRBV7-2, the J gene TRBJ2-4; maybe TRBD1 (5 bases). The sequenced material came from blood. This TCR was recovered from a man younger than 40 in good health. The CDR3: CASSLIQGQQYF. CDR3 bases: TGTGCCAGCAGCTTAATCCAGGGTCAGCAGTACTTC.